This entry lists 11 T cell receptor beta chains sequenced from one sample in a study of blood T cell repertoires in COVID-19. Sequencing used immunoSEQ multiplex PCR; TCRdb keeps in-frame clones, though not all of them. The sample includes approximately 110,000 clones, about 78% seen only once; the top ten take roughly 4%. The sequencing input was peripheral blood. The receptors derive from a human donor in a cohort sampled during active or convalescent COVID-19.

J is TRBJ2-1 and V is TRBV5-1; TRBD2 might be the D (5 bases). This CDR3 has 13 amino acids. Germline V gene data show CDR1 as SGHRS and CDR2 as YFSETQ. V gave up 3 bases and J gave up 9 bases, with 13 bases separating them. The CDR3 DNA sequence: TGCGCCAGCAGCTCCGACACGGGAAGTGAGCAGTTCTTC. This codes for CASSSDTGSEQFF.

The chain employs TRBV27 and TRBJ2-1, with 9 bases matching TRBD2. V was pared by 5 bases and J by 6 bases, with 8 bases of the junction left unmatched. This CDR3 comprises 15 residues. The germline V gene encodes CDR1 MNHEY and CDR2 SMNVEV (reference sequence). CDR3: CASSRAGGPSNEQFF. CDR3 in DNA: TGTGCCAGCAGTCGGGCGGGGGGGCCTAGCAATGAGCAGTTCTTC.

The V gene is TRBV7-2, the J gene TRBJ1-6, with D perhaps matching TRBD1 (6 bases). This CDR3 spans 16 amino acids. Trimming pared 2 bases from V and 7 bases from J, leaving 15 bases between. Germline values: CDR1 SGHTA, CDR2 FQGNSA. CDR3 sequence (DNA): TGTGCCAGCAGCTTAAATGGCAGGGGATCGAATTCACCCCTCCACTTT. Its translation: CASSLNGRGSNSPLHF. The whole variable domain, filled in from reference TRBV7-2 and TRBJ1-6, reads GAGVSQSPSNKVTEKGKDVELRCDPISGHTALYWYRQSLGQGLEFLIYFQGNSAPDKSGLPSDRFSAERTGGSVSTLTIQRTQQEDSAVYLCASSLNGRGSNSPLHFGNGTRLTVT.

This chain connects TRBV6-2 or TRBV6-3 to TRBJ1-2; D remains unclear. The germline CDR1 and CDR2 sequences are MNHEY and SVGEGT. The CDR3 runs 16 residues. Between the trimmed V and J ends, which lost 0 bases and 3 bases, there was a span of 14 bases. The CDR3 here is CASSYSDFSLDYGYTF. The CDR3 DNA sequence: TGTGCCAGCAGTTACTCGGACTTCTCCCTTGACTATGGCTACACCTTC.

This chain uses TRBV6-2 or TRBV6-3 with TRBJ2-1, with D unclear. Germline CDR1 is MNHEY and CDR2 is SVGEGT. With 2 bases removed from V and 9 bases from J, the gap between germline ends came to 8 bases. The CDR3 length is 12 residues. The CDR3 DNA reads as TGTGCCAGCAGTTACCCCAAGCGTGAGCAGTTCTTC. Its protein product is CASSYPKREQFF.

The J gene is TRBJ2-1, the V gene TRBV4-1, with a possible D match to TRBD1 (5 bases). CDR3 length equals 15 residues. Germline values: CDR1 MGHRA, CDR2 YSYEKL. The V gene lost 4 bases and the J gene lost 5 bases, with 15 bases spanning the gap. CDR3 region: CASSLDKVGHNEQFF. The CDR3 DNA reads TGCGCCAGCAGCCTGGACAAGGTGGGCCACAATGAGCAGTTCTTC.

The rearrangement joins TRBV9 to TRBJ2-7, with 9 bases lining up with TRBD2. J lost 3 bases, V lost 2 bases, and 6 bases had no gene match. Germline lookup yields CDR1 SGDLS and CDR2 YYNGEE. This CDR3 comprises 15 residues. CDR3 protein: CASSVALAGNYEQYF. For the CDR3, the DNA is TGTGCCAGCAGCGTCGCCCTAGCGGGAAACTACGAGCAGTACTTC.

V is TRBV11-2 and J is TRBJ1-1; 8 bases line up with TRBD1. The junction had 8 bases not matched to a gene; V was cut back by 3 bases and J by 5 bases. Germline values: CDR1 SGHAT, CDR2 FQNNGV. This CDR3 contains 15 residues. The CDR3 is CASSFLGQGGTEAFF. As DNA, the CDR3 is TGTGCCAGCAGCTTTCTCGGACAGGGTGGAACTGAAGCTTTCTTT.

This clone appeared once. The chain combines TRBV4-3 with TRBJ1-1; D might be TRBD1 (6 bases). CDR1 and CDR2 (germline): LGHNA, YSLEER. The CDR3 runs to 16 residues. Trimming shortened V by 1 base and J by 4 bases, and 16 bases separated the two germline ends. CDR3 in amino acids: CASSQVYGQLLTEAFF. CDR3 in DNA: TGCGCCAGCAGCCAAGTGTACGGACAGCTGCTCACTGAAGCTTTCTTT.

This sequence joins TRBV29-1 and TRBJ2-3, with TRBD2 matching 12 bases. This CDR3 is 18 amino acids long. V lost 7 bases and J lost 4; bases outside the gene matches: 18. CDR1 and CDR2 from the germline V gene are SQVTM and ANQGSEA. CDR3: CSGWVVGLAGSPPDTQYF. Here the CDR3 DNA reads TGCAGCGGTTGGGTGGTGGGACTAGCGGGTTCCCCCCCAGATACGCAGTATTTT.

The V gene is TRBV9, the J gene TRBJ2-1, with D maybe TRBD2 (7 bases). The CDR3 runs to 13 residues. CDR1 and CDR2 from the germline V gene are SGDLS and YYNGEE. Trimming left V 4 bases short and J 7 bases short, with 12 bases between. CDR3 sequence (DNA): TGTGCCAGCAGCAGAGGGGGGGAGAATGAGCAGTTCTTC. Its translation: CASSRGGENEQFF.